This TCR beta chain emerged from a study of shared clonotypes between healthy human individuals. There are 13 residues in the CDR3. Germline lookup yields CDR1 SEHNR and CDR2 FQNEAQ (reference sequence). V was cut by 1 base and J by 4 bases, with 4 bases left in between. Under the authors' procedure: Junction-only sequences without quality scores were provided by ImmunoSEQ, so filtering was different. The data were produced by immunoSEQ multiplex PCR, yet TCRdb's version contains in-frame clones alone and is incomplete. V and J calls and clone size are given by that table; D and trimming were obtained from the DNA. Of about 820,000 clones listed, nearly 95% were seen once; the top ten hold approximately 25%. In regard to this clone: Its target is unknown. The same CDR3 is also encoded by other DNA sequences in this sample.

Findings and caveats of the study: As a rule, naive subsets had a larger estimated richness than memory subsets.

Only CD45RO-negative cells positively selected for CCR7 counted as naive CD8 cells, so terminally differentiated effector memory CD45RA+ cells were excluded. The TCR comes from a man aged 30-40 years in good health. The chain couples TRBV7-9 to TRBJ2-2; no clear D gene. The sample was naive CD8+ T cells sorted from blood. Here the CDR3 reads CASSLGGTGELFF. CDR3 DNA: TGTGCCAGCAGCTTAGGGGGCACCGGGGAGCTGTTTTTT.